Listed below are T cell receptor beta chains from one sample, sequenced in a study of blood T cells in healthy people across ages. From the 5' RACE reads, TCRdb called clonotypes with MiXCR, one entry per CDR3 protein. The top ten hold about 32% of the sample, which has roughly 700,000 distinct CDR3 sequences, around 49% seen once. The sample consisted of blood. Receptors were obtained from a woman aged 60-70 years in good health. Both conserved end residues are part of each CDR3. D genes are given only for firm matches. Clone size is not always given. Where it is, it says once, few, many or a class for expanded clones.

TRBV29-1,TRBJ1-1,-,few,CSVLEGNTEAFF
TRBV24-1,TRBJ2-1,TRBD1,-,CATSAGQGAARRQFF
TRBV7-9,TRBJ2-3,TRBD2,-,CASSSQAGVIAAQYF
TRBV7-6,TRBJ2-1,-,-,CASSSRPVSNEQFF
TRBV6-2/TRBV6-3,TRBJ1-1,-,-,CASTHYLVSEAFF
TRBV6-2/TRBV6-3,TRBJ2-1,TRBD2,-,CASSGGYSGSNEQFF
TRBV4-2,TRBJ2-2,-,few,CASSASGVANTGELFF
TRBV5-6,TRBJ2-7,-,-,CASSITGRYEQYF
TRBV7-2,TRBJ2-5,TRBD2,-,CASSLNGGSIQGTQYF
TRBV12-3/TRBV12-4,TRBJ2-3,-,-,CASNGGGADMQYF
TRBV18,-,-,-,CASSPVAQETQYF
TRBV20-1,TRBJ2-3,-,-,CSARFAELTDAQYF
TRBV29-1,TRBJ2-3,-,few,CSGTITSSTDTQYF
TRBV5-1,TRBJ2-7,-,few,CASSLTNSYEQYF
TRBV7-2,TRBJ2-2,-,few,CASSSQGGELFF
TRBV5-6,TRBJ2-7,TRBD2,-,CASRLGTRAHEQYF
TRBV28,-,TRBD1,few,CASNPGQNSYEQYF
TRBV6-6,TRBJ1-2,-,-,CASSGDPPVSYGYTF
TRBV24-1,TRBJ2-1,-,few,CATSDLISGNEQFF
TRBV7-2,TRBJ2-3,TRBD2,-,CASSLTSVATQYF
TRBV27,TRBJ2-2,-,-,CASSLSSGISGELFF
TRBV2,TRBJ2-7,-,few,CASTGRTHSYEQYF
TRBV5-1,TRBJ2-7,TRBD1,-,CASSRQGTSGSEQYF
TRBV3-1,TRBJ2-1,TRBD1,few,CASSPPDRYNEQFF
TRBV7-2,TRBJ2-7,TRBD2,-,CARTSGLGNEQYF
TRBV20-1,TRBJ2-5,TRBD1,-,CSARDHFRDRRVETQYF
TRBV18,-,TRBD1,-,CASSSGQFPYEQYF